The TCR beta chain under discussion was sequenced for a study of T cell responses to AZD1222 COVID-19 vaccine. Only in-frame clones appear in the TCRdb table, and some are missing; sequencing was by immunoSEQ multiplex PCR. The sample has 50,000 to 65,000 clones, 70% to 90% seen once. There are 13 residues in the CDR3. Trimming took 6 bases from V and 2 from J; bases not matched to a gene: 4. Germline V gene sequence: CDR1 SNHLY, CDR2 FYNNEI. The chain uses TRBV2 and TRBJ2-7; 7 bases align to TRBD1. The source was peripheral blood, collected 28 days after the second AZD1222 dose. The sequence derives from an adult who received the AZD1222 COVID-19 vaccine. The CDR3 region has the DNA TGTGCCAGCAGCCGGGGACAGACCTACGAGCAGTACTTC. Protein product: CASSRGQTYEQYF.